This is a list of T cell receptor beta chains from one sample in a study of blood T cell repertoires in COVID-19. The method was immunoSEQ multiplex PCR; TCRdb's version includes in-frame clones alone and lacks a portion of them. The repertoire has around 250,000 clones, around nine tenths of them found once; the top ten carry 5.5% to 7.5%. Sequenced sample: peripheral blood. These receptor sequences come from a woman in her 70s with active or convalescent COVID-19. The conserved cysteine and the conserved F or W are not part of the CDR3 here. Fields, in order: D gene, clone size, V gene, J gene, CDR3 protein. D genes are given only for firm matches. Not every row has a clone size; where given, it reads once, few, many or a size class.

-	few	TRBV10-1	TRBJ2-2	ASSRGGELF
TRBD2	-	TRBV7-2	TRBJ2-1	ASSKTSGGANEQF
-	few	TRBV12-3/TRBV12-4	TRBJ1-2	ASSPSGIGYT
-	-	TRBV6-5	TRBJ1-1	ASSRSWAMNTEAF
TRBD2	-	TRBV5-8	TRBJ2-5	ASSQPGGAWETQY
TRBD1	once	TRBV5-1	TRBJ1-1	ASMEGAGTLNTEAF
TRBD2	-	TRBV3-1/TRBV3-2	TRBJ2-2	ASSPRSGAGELF
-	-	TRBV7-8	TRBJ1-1	ASSSLDFISNTEAF
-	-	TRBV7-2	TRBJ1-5	ASSLTAGAVNQPQH
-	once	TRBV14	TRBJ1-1	ASSQAGIEAF
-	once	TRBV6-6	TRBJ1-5	ASSYSVGGSNQPQH
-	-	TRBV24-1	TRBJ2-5	ATSDWSWDMRTQETQY
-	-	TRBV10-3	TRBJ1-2	AISGGESYGYT
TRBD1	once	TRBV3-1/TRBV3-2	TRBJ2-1	ASSLSRDSTNEQF
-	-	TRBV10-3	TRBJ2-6	AISETGTGGANVLT
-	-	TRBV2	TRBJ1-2	ASSYRVDYGYT
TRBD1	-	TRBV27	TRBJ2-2	ASTFRTGRAGELF
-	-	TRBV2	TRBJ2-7	ASSEVADNSYEQY
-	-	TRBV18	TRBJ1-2	ASSPPAARFGYT
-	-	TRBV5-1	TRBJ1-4	ASSLGTGSGEKLF
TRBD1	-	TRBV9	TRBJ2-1	ASSFRQGANNEQF
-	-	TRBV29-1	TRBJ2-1	SVRGWAEQF
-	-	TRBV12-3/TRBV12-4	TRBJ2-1	ASSLPPYNEQF
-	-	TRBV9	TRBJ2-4	ASSVEGGKNIQY
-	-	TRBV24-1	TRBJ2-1	ATSDLGGEYNEQF
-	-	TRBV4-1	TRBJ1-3	ASSQGGTGNTIY
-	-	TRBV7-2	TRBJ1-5	ASSNPWGERVDQPQH
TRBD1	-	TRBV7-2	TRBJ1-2	ASSNRQGLS
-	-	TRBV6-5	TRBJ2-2	ASSYGGTGAGELF
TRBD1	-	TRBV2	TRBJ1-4	ASSAGTGPNEKLF
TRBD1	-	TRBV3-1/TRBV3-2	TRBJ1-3	ASSQGTVSGGGAIY
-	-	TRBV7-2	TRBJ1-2	ASSPVLQNYGYT
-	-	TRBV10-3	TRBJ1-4	ASSEASTGSNEKLF
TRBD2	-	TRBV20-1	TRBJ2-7	SASIAGSYEQY
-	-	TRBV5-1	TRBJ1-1	ASSIGAPDAEAF
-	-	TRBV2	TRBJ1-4	ASGRDGGNEKLF
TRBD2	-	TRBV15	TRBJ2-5	ATKRGDQETQY
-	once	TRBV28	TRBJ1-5	ASSVTRQPQH
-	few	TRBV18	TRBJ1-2	ASSLGEKEGYT
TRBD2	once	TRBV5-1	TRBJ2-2	ASSLMTSGVVGELF
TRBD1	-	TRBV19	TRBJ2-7	ASTGGTHHEQY
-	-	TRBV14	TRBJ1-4	ASSQEGAGTFYEKLF
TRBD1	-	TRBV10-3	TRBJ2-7	AISNGQVGYEQY